The 27 T cell receptor beta chains in this list originate from one sample, sequenced in a study of blood T cell repertoires in COVID-19. Data came from immunoSEQ multiplex PCR; TCRdb stores just in-frame clones and leaves some out. The data show roughly 250,000 clones, around four fifths seen once. Specimen: peripheral blood. The receptors come from a woman between 55 and 75 years old with active or convalescent COVID-19.

The rearrangement links TRBV3-1 (or the pseudogene TRBV3-2) to TRBJ1-5; D might be TRBD1 (6 bases). Per germline, CDR1 LGHDT and CDR2 YNNKEL (reference sequence). V dropped 3 bases and J dropped 6 bases, with 12 bases sitting between them. This CDR3 is 14 amino acids long. In nucleotides, the CDR3 is TGTGCCAGCAGCCAGTCTACAGGGAGTCAGCCCCAGCATTTT. Amino acids: CASSQSTGSQPQHF.

This chain links TRBV7-9 with TRBJ1-2; D possibly corresponds to TRBD1 (5 bases). The CDR3 sequence is 16 residues long. V was trimmed by 4 bases and J by 1 base, leaving 16 bases between them. In germline, CDR1 is SEHNR, CDR2 FQNEAQ (reference sequence). The CDR3 spells CASSSPRTWGNYGYTF. The CDR3 nucleotides read TGTGCCAGCAGCTCCCCCCGGACATGGGGTAACTATGGCTACACCTTC.

V is TRBV19 and J is TRBJ2-1; a weak D match, TRBD2 (7 bases). The CDR3 totals 14 residues. Trimming took off 8 bases at V and 7 bases at J, with 18 bases between the two ends. The germline gives CDR1 LNHDA, CDR2 SQIVND (reference sequence). CDR3 residues: CASRIRGANNEQFF. The CDR3 coding sequence is TGTGCCAGTCGAATCCGGGGGGCAAATAATGAGCAGTTCTTC.

To note about this clone: Other DNA sequences in the same sample also yield this CDR3. The chain carries TRBV2 and TRBJ2-3; 8 bases fit TRBD2. Per germline, CDR1 SNHLY and CDR2 FYNNEI. Losses at the gene ends were 0 bases for V and 0 bases for J; bases not matched to a gene: 2. The CDR3 contains 16 residues. The CDR3 DNA follows: TGTGCCAGCAGTGAAGCGGTAGCGGGAAGCACAGATACGCAGTATTTT. This translates into CASSEAVAGSTDTQYF.

This rearrangement joins TRBV9 to TRBJ2-1; TRBD2 matches 8 bases. Per germline, CDR1 SGDLS and CDR2 YYNGEE. After removal of 2 bases from V and 4 bases from J, the junction contained 5 bases not matched to a gene. The CDR3 contains 15 residues. CDR3: CASSVAGGIYNEQFF. For the CDR3, the DNA is TGTGCCAGCAGCGTGGCGGGGGGCATTTACAATGAGCAGTTCTTC.

This sequence joins TRBV3-1 (or the pseudogene TRBV3-2) and TRBJ1-4, with 7 bases lining up with TRBD1. CDR3 length: 15 amino acids. J was trimmed by 7 bases and V by 6 bases; bases with no gene match: 11. Germline loops: CDR1 LGHDT, CDR2 YNNKEL (reference sequence). CDR3 loop: CASSRPQGRREKLFF. CDR3 sequence (DNA): TGTGCCAGCAGTCGACCACAGGGGCGACGTGAAAAACTGTTTTTT.

V gene TRBV19 combines with J gene TRBJ1-3; no reliable D call. The V end was cut by 1 base, the J end by 0 bases, with 7 bases between. Germline assignment: CDR1 LNHDA and CDR2 SQIVND (reference sequence). This CDR3 contains 15 residues. The CDR3 DNA reads TGTGCCAGTAGTATAGGTCACACCTCTGGAAACACCATATATTTT. Translated: CASSIGHTSGNTIYF.

The rearrangement uses TRBV7-3 and TRBJ2-2; TRBD1 aligns across 7 bases. Germline CDR1 reads SGHTA; CDR2 reads FQGTGA. J gave up 1 base and V 5 bases, and 7 bases lay outside the gene matches. The CDR3 covers 16 residues. Here the CDR3 reads CASSPRGQLNTGELFF. The CDR3 DNA reads as TGTGCCAGCAGCCCAAGGGGACAGCTGAACACCGGGGAGCTGTTTTTT.

The chain recombines TRBV11-2 with TRBJ2-5; D is possibly TRBD2 (7 bases). Per the germline V gene, CDR1 is SGHAT and CDR2 is FQNNGV. Trimming took off 5 bases at V and 2 bases at J, with 18 bases between the two ends. CDR3 length equals 16 residues. CDR3 in amino acids: CASSILGGGLQETQYF. The CDR3 nucleotides read TGTGCCAGCAGCATTCTCGGCGGGGGCCTACAAGAGACCCAGTACTTC. Drawing the rest from reference TRBV11-2 and TRBJ2-5, the complete variable domain is EAGVAQSPRYKIIEKRQSVAFWCNPISGHATLYWYQQILGQGPKLLIQFQNNGVVDDSQLPKDRFSAERLKGVDSTLKIQPAKLEDSAVYLCASSILGGGLQETQYFGPGTRLLVL.

The table lists this clone with a count of one. J is TRBJ2-2 and V is TRBV4-1; 9 positions agree with TRBD1. V gave up 4 bases and J gave up 3 bases; unmatched junction bases: 6. The CDR3 has 16 residues. From germline, CDR1 is MGHRA and CDR2 YSYEKL. The CDR3 protein is CASSRRDRVDTGELFF. CDR3 DNA sequence: TGCGCCAGCAGCCGCCGGGACAGGGTTGACACCGGGGAGCTGTTTTTT.

This clone was seen a handful of times. The genes are TRBV14 and TRBJ2-1, with 7 positions matching TRBD1. Looked up from germline, CDR1 is SGHDN and CDR2 is FVKESK. This CDR3 has 15 amino acids. J was trimmed by 3 bases and V by 5 bases; bases with no gene match: 7. The CDR3 protein is CASSSRDRIYNEQFF. CDR3 DNA: TGTGCCAGCAGCTCCCGGGACAGAATCTACAATGAGCAGTTCTTC.

The chain couples TRBV7-8 to TRBJ1-4; 9 bases are a match to TRBD1. The CDR3 has 16 residues. CDR1 SGHVS and CDR2 FQNEAQ come from the germline V gene. J was trimmed by 8 bases and V by 1 base; bases with no gene match: 8. As DNA, the CDR3 is TGTGCCAGCAGCTTAGTTTCGGGACAGGGCGGAGAAAAACTGTTTTTT. This translates into CASSLVSGQGGEKLFF.

This clone appeared a few times. This rearrangement joins TRBV9 to TRBJ1-2; D remains ambiguous. Germline V CDR1 and CDR2: SGDLS, YYNGEE. This CDR3 has 14 amino acids. Deletions cut 2 bases from V and 4 bases from J, with 12 bases between. The CDR3 DNA reads as TGTGCCAGCAGCGTTAAATCCACTGGCTATGGCTACACCTTC. As protein: CASSVKSTGYGYTF.

The V gene is TRBV6-5, the J gene TRBJ2-5; possible D gene TRBD2, 5 bases. CDR3 size: 13 residues. V lost 9 bases to trimming and J lost 2 bases, with 13 bases between them. The germline CDR1 and CDR2 sequences are MNHEY and SVGAGI. CDR3 amino acids: CASTVTRQETQYF. The CDR3 region has the DNA TGTGCCAGTACGGTAACTAGACAAGAGACCCAGTACTTC.

The chain combines TRBV3-1 (or the pseudogene TRBV3-2) with TRBJ1-2, with 8 nucleotides matching TRBD1. The CDR3 sequence is 14 residues long. The germline V gene encodes CDR1 LGHDT and CDR2 YNNKEL (reference sequence). V shed 5 bases, J shed 7 bases, and the junction held 9 bases outside the gene matches. The CDR3 DNA reads TGTGCCAGCAGCAACGGACAGGGTGCGTCTGGCTACACCTTC. This translates into CASSNGQGASGYTF.

V and J are TRBV19 and TRBJ1-1; 10 bases are a match to TRBD1. Per the germline V gene, CDR1 is LNHDA and CDR2 is SQIVND (reference sequence). CDR3 length: 16 residues. The trim removed 2 bases at V and 4 bases at J, leaving 7 bases unmatched. The CDR3 protein is CASSIRQTGGFTEAFF. In DNA, the CDR3 is TGTGCCAGTAGTATACGACAGACAGGGGGCTTCACTGAAGCTTTCTTT.

The count of this clone is one. This chain uses TRBV5-1 with TRBJ1-2; D is perhaps TRBD1 (5 bases). With 5 bases removed from V and 4 bases from J, the gap between germline ends came to 18 bases. The CDR3 has 15 amino acids. Looked up from germline, CDR1 is SGHRS and CDR2 is YFSETQ. The CDR3 region has the DNA TGCGCCAGCAGGCCGGGGACCGCCGGGGGCTATGGCTACACCTTC. This sequence encodes CASRPGTAGGYGYTF.

The V call is TRBV6-5, the J call TRBJ1-1; perhaps TRBD1 as D (5 bases). Trimming took off 6 bases at V and 1 base at J, with 12 bases between the two ends. CDR1 is MNHEY, CDR2 SVGAGI, per germline. The CDR3 runs to 14 residues. The CDR3 loop is CASRPTTANTEAFF. The CDR3 bases are TGTGCCAGCAGGCCGACGACAGCGAACACTGAAGCTTTCTTT.

The chain links TRBV2 to TRBJ1-1; tentative D call: TRBD1 (6 bases). Germline CDR1 and CDR2: SNHLY and FYNNEI. This CDR3 comprises 14 residues. The V gene lost 5 bases and the J gene lost 5 bases, with 15 bases spanning the gap. The CDR3 protein is CASSLQLQGTEAFF. As DNA, the CDR3 is TGTGCCAGCAGTTTACAGCTCCAGGGGACTGAAGCTTTCTTT.

The rearrangement links TRBV9 to TRBJ2-1; 10 bases line up with TRBD1. The V segment lost 2 bases and the J segment 10 bases; nucleotides outside the gene matches: 9. The germline CDR1 and CDR2 sequences are SGDLS and YYNGEE. The CDR3 contains 15 residues. The CDR3 DNA reads as TGTGCCAGCAGCGTTGGGACAGGGGTATTAGAGGAGCAGTTCTTC. It codes for CASSVGTGVLEEQFF.

The chain combines TRBV18 with TRBJ1-1, with a tentative D call TRBD1 (6 bases). This CDR3 has 16 residues. Per germline, CDR1 KGHSH and CDR2 LQKENI. V was trimmed by 3 bases and J by 4 bases, leaving 18 bases between them. The chain's CDR3 is CASSPSTAPRGTEAFF. The CDR3, as DNA: TGTGCCAGCTCACCCTCGACAGCGCCCAGGGGCACTGAAGCTTTCTTT.

V gene TRBV7-2 combines with J gene TRBJ2-1; 9 bases are shared with TRBD2. Per the germline V gene, CDR1 is SGHTA and CDR2 is FQGNSA. The length of the CDR3 is 16 residues. Trimming took 1 base from V and 4 from J; bases not matched to a gene: 5. The CDR3 DNA is TGTGCCAGCAGCTTAGGCGGGGGGGGAAAGTACAATGAGCAGTTCTTC. It is translated as CASSLGGGGKYNEQFF.

The chain is built from TRBV7-2 and TRBJ1-5; TRBD1 matches at 8 bases. Trimming removed 3 bases from V and 3 bases from J; junction bases left unmatched: 4. This CDR3 spans 15 amino acids. Germline CDR1 and CDR2: SGHTA and FQGNSA. CDR3 sequence: CASSFGQGVNQPQHF. The CDR3 region has the DNA TGTGCCAGCAGCTTCGGACAGGGCGTCAATCAGCCCCAGCATTTT.

The CDR3 nucleotides read TGTGCCAGCAGCCAAGCCCTACCAGGGGGAAACACCATATATTTT. Translating it yields CASSQALPGGNTIYF. V gene TRBV3-1 (or the pseudogene TRBV3-2) combines with J gene TRBJ1-3; D perhaps matches TRBD1 (5 bases). The V end lost 1 base, the J end lost 4 bases, and 11 bases lay between the germline ends. This CDR3 spans 15 amino acids. The germline gives CDR1 LGHDT, CDR2 YNNKEL (reference sequence).

Only one count was recorded for this clone. V is TRBV5-1 and J is TRBJ2-5; 11 bases are a match to TRBD2. Germline values: CDR1 SGHRS, CDR2 YFSETQ. The ends lost 0 bases at V and 2 bases at J; junction bases unmatched: 9. The CDR3 is 18 amino acids. The CDR3 bases are TGCGCCAGCAGCTTGGTGCCTAGCGGGGGGATCGGTCAAGAGACCCAGTACTTC. Its translation: CASSLVPSGGIGQETQYF.

J is TRBJ1-6 and V is TRBV5-1, with 8 bases that match TRBD1. Trimming removed 0 bases from V and 8 bases from J; junction bases left unmatched: 4. CDR3 size: 15 residues. CDR1 is SGHRS and CDR2 is YFSETQ in the germline V gene. The DNA for the CDR3 is TGCGCCAGCAGCTTGGGCCAGGGGGCGCATTCACCCCTCCACTTT. It codes for CASSLGQGAHSPLHF.

The gene calls are TRBV11-3 and TRBJ2-2; a weak D match, TRBD1 (6 bases). V was clipped by 5 bases and J by 7 bases, with 8 bases between them. CDR1 is SGHNT, CDR2 YENEEA, per germline. The CDR3 consists of 12 residues. The CDR3 loop reads CASSPGHGELFF. DNA of the CDR3: TGTGCCAGCAGCCCGGGACACGGGGAGCTGTTTTTT.